The 10 T cell receptor beta chains presented below share a single source sample, sequenced in a study of technical replicates of blood from several donors. Sequencing used immunoSEQ multiplex PCR; TCRdb keeps in-frame clones, though not all of them. The sample holds more than 45,000 clones, 91% seen once. The material sequenced was PBMCs. The receptors originated from a human donor in good health. Some clones in this sample may be carry-over from other donors' samples.

V and J are TRBV7-9 and TRBJ2-7; D gene ambiguous. The germline V gene has CDR1 SEHNR and CDR2 FQNEAQ (reference sequence). V was shortened by 5 bases and J by 0 bases, with 8 bases between the two germline ends. The CDR3 runs to 13 residues. The CDR3: CASSRALSYEQYF. For the CDR3, the DNA is TGTGCCAGCAGCCGCGCACTCTCCTACGAGCAGTACTTC.

V is TRBV27 and J is TRBJ2-2; tentative D call: TRBD1 (6 bases). The CDR3 totals 15 residues. V was pared by 4 bases and J by 3 bases, with 12 bases between. Germline CDR1 and CDR2: MNHEY and SMNVEV (reference sequence). CDR3 sequence reads: CASSSLTGYTGELFF. In DNA, the CDR3 is TGTGCCAGCAGTTCCCTGACAGGATACACCGGGGAGCTGTTTTTT.

V gene TRBV2 combines with J gene TRBJ2-7; TRBD2 agrees at 12 bases. Trimming at V came to 10 bases and at J to 3 bases, leaving 7 bases not matched to a gene. This CDR3 has 14 amino acids. Germline-derived CDR1 and CDR2 are SNHLY and FYNNEI. CDR3 protein: CANVRTSGVYEQYF. DNA for the CDR3: TGTGCCAACGTAAGGACTAGCGGGGTCTACGAGCAGTACTTC. The complete variable domain, with remaining parts taken from reference TRBV2 and TRBJ2-7, reads EPEVTQTPSHQVTQMGQEVILRCVPISNHLYFYWYRQILGQKVEFLVSFYNNEISEKSEIFDDQFSVERPDGSNFTLKIRSTKLEDSAMYFCANVRTSGVYEQYFGPGTRLTVT.

The V and J genes are TRBV19 and TRBJ2-5, with TRBD1 matching 8 bases. V lost 3 bases and J lost 5; bases outside the gene matches: 5. Per the germline V gene, CDR1 is LNHDA and CDR2 is SQIVND (reference sequence). The CDR3 contains 14 residues. CDR3 sequence (DNA): TGTGCCAGTAGTATGCAGGGGGCAATTGAGACCCAGTACTTC. It encodes CASSMQGAIETQYF.

V gene TRBV19 combines with J gene TRBJ1-1; TRBD1 might be the D (5 bases). CDR3 length: 15 amino acids. From germline, CDR1 is LNHDA and CDR2 SQIVND (reference sequence). Between the trimmed V and J ends, which lost 5 bases and 5 bases, there was a span of 18 bases. Written as DNA, the CDR3 is TGTGCCAGTAGTCCCTCATGGGGGGTACAGACTGAAGCTTTCTTT. Translated, it gives CASSPSWGVQTEAFF.

The gene calls are TRBV7-3 and TRBJ2-1, with TRBD2 matching over 8 bases. V trimming: 2 bases; J trimming: 4 bases; junction bases outside the gene matches: 7. This CDR3 is built from 16 residues. Germline V gene data show CDR1 as SGHTA and CDR2 as FQGTGA. The CDR3 spells CASSLRTSPGYNEQFF. DNA of the CDR3: TGTGCCAGCAGCTTACGGACTAGCCCCGGGTACAATGAGCAGTTCTTC.

This chain links TRBV2 with TRBJ2-1; 9 bases match TRBD2. The ends lost 11 bases at V and 4 bases at J; junction bases unmatched: 9. The CDR3 spans 14 residues. Looked up from germline, CDR1 is SNHLY and CDR2 is FYNNEI. The chain's CDR3 is CACNGLAGYNEQFF. CDR3 DNA: TGTGCCTGCAACGGGCTAGCGGGGTACAATGAGCAGTTCTTC.

This clone was found once. The chain uses TRBV7-3 and TRBJ1-1; no definite D call. The CDR3 spans 13 residues. Germline CDR1 is SGHTA and CDR2 is FQGTGA. V was pared by 1 base and J by 3 bases, with 6 bases between. This CDR3 reads CASSLRAYTEAFF. In nucleotides, the CDR3 is TGTGCCAGCAGCTTAAGGGCCTACACTGAAGCTTTCTTT.

The V gene is TRBV7-2, the J gene TRBJ2-1; 7 bases line up with TRBD2. The V and J ends lost 1 base and 9 bases, in that order; junction bases with no gene match: 3. This CDR3 spans 13 amino acids. Germline V gene lookup returns CDR1 SGHTA and CDR2 FQGNSA. The CDR3 region has the DNA TGTGCCAGCAGCTTAGGACTAGCAGGTGAGCAGTTCTTC. Translation gives CASSLGLAGEQFF.

In nucleotides, the CDR3 is TGTGCCAGCGCCCGTGGGACAAATTCCTACGAGCAGTACTTC. Encoded protein: CASARGTNSYEQYF. This rearrangement joins TRBV6-5 to TRBJ2-7; D possibly corresponds to TRBD1 (6 bases). Germline V gene sequence: CDR1 MNHEY, CDR2 SVGAGI. Between the trimmed V and J ends, which lost 8 bases and 1 base, there was a span of 15 bases. The CDR3 runs to 14 residues.